This T cell receptor beta chain was recovered during a study of T cell repertoires in cytomegalovirus infection. For this clonotype: Its antigen is unidentified.

TCRdb re-called the reads with MiXCR, one entry per CDR3 protein. This sample carries 50,000 or so distinct CDR3 sequences, 20% to 25% of them seen once, and the ten largest clones take less than 20%. The CDR3 has 14 residues. Germline values: CDR1 SGHNT, CDR2 YYREEE (reference sequence). V lost 4 bases, J lost 7 bases, and 14 bases lay in between. The chain carries TRBV5-4 and TRBJ2-2; TRBD2 is a possible D gene (5 bases). The source of this sequence is a human donor in good health (CMV status not recorded). Some clones in this sample may be carry-over from other donors' samples. The sequencing input was PBMCs, sequenced either directly or after in vitro stimulation (not recorded which). The CDR3 region is CASSPVTRGGELFF. Written as DNA, the CDR3 is TGTGCCAGCAGCCCGGTCACCCGGGGCGGGGAGCTGTTTTTT. The full variable domain, completed using reference TRBV5-4 and TRBJ2-2, is ETGVTQSPTHLIKTRGQQVTLRCSSQSGHNTVSWYQQALGQGPQFIFQYYREEENGRGNFPPRFSGLQFPNYSSELNVNALELDDSALYLCASSPVTRGGELFFGEGSRLTVL.